This is a list of T cell receptor beta chains from one sample in a study of OX40 agonist ivuxolimab in advanced cancers. TCRdb keeps only in-frame clones here, not all; method: immunoSEQ multiplex PCR. The sample carries over 60,000 clones, 94% recorded once. The starting material was CD4+ or CD8+ T cells sorted from blood, obtained in a trial of the OX40 agonist ivuxolimab. The receptors come from an adult with an advanced solid tumor such as melanoma, head and neck, liver or kidney cancer. CDR3s include the opening cysteine and the closing phenylalanine or tryptophan. The order of the fields is clone size, D gene, V gene, J gene, CDR3 protein, CDR3 DNA. The D gene is left open where the match is weak. Clone size is not always given. Where it is, it says once, few, many or a class for expanded clones.

-,TRBD1,TRBV29-1,TRBJ1-1,CSVPGQGRAFF,TGCAGCGTCCCGGGACAGGGAAGAGCTTTCTTT
-,TRBD1,TRBV9,TRBJ1-2,CASSDTGGGYGYTF,TGTGCCAGCAGCGATACAGGGGGCGGGTATGGCTACACCTTC
-,TRBD1,TRBV4-1,TRBJ1-2,CASSQPGQGWDGYTF,TGCGCCAGCAGCCAACCAGGACAGGGCTGGGATGGCTACACCTTC
-,-,TRBV4-3,TRBJ1-1,CASSQESGGAGEAFF,TGCGCCAGCAGCCAAGAAAGTGGCGGGGCGGGGGAAGCTTTCTTT
-,-,TRBV7-9,TRBJ1-2,CASSLQTVTYGYTF,TGTGCCAGCAGCCTTCAGACAGTAACTTATGGCTACACCTTC
once,-,TRBV27,TRBJ2-1,CASTLSGAPLNNEQFF,TGTGCCAGCACCCTTTCAGGGGCTCCCCTCAACAATGAGCAGTTCTTC
-,-,TRBV7-8,TRBJ2-7,CASSFGGYNEQYF,TGTGCCAGCAGCTTTGGGGGTTACAACGAGCAGTACTTC
once,TRBD2,TRBV4-3,TRBJ2-1,CASSQDRGLGNEQFF,TGCGCCAGCAGCCAAGATAGGGGACTAGGCAATGAGCAGTTCTTC
-,-,TRBV19,TRBJ2-3,CASSGGSWDTQYF,TGTGCCAGTAGTGGAGGTAGCTGGGATACGCAGTATTTT
-,-,TRBV16,TRBJ1-5,CASSPHLGGFRRGWEPQHF,TGTGCCAGCAGCCCCCATCTAGGAGGGTTTCGAAGGGGATGGGAGCCCCAGCATTTT
-,-,TRBV4-1,TRBJ2-6,CASSQDSGANVLTF,TGCGCCAGCAGCCAAGACTCTGGGGCCAACGTCCTGACTTTC
-,-,TRBV27,TRBJ2-7,CASSFGRGTASYEQYF,TGTGCCAGCAGTTTTGGGAGGGGGACAGCCTCCTACGAGCAGTACTTC
-,-,TRBV7-6,TRBJ2-5,CASSLGGGETQYF,TGTGCCAGCAGCTTAGGGGGAGGAGAGACCCAGTACTTC
-,-,TRBV7-9,TRBJ1-1,CASSSTGLNTEAFF,TGTGCCAGCAGCTCCACAGGGTTGAACACTGAAGCTTTCTTT
-,-,TRBV19,TRBJ2-3,CASSPAGTDTQYF,TGTGCCAGTAGCCCGGCGGGCACAGATACGCAGTATTTT
-,-,TRBV4-1,TRBJ2-7,CASSQVGTVEQYF,TGCGCCAGCAGCCAAGTAGGAACAGTCGAGCAGTACTTC
-,-,TRBV27,TRBJ2-7,CASSPLSYEQYF,TGTGCCAGCAGTCCCCTCTCCTACGAGCAGTACTTC
once,TRBD2,TRBV27,TRBJ2-3,CASSLWGLAGGSTDTQYF,TGTGCCAGCAGTTTATGGGGACTAGCGGGGGGCTCCACAGATACGCAGTATTTT
-,-,TRBV7-9,TRBJ1-4,CASSAPSFGGYEKLFF,TGTGCCAGCAGTGCGCCTAGCTTCGGGGGTTATGAAAAACTGTTTTTT
-,-,TRBV7-9,TRBJ2-3,CASSSPWGPDTQYF,TGTGCCAGCAGCTCCCCTTGGGGCCCAGATACGCAGTATTTT
-,-,TRBV12-5,TRBJ1-1,CASGTPGGNTEAFF,TGTGCTAGTGGTACCCCCGGGGGGAACACTGAAGCTTTCTTT
once,-,TRBV7-8,TRBJ2-1,CASSLVEVGGLQFF,TGTGCCAGCAGCTTAGTTGAGGTGGGGGGACTCCAGTTCTTC
-,-,TRBV19,TRBJ1-3,CASTNREEGFPSGNTIYF,TGTGCCAGTACTAACAGGGAAGAGGGTTTCCCCTCTGGAAACACCATATATTTT
-,-,TRBV4-3,TRBJ2-7,CASSQGDSSYEQYF,TGCGCCAGCAGCCAAGGTGATAGCTCCTACGAGCAGTACTTC
-,-,TRBV29-1,TRBJ2-1,CSVDLGGPNPSGEQFF,TGCAGCGTTGACCTTGGGGGGCCCAACCCTAGTGGTGAGCAGTTCTTC
-,TRBD1,TRBV12-5,TRBJ1-3,CASGLVRTGGGSGNTIYF,TGTGCTAGTGGTTTGGTACGGACAGGGGGAGGCTCTGGAAACACCATATATTTT
once,-,TRBV5-8,TRBJ1-3,CASSLDSTRGNTIYF,TGTGCCAGCAGCTTGGATAGCACCAGGGGAAACACCATATATTTT
-,-,TRBV18,TRBJ1-1,CASSPETHFEAFF,TGTGCCAGCTCACCAGAGACACACTTTGAAGCTTTCTTT
-,TRBD1,TRBV4-1,TRBJ2-3,CASSQRGRQGHTDTQYF,TGCGCCAGCAGCCAAAGAGGCCGACAGGGGCACACAGATACGCAGTATTTT
-,TRBD2,TRBV28,TRBJ2-7,CASRLAAAGTSDRYEQYF,TGTGCCAGCAGGTTGGCCGCCGCCGGGACTAGCGACCGTTACGAGCAGTACTTC
-,-,TRBV6-5,TRBJ1-2,CASIGGYGYTF,TGTGCCAGCATCGGGGGTTACGGCTACACCTTC
once,-,TRBV6-4,TRBJ1-2,CASRDTGANYGYTF,TGTGCCAGCAGAGATACCGGAGCTAACTATGGCTACACCTTC
-,-,TRBV7-2,TRBJ1-5,CASSLAGSTYSNQPQHF,TGTGCCAGCAGCTTAGCAGGGTCAACTTATAGCAATCAGCCCCAGCATTTT
-,TRBD1,TRBV19,TRBJ1-5,CASSVPGTGYNQPQHF,TGTGCCAGTAGTGTCCCCGGGACAGGGTATAATCAGCCCCAGCATTTT
-,-,TRBV10-3,TRBJ1-3,CAISEGGPSGNTIYF,TGTGCCATCAGTGAGGGAGGGCCGTCCGGAAACACCATATATTTT
-,TRBD1,TRBV9,TRBJ1-1,CASSPKTGGWGTEAFF,TGTGCCAGCAGCCCAAAAACAGGGGGATGGGGCACTGAAGCTTTCTTT
-,TRBD2,TRBV27,TRBJ2-1,CASSLSLAGYNEQFF,TGTGCCAGCAGTTTATCCCTAGCGGGATACAATGAGCAGTTCTTC
-,TRBD2,TRBV11-2,TRBJ2-5,CASSSLTSGMETQYF,TGTGCCAGCAGCAGTCTGACTAGCGGGATGGAGACCCAGTACTTC
-,TRBD1,TRBV19,TRBJ1-5,CASSKAGTGDSNQPQHF,TGTGCCAGTAGTAAAGCCGGGACAGGGGATAGCAATCAGCCCCAGCATTTT
-,-,TRBV5-1,TRBJ2-5,CASSPLGHQARRETQYF,TGCGCCAGCAGCCCCCTGGGACACCAGGCCAGGAGGGAGACCCAGTACTTC
-,TRBD2,TRBV7-9,TRBJ2-7,CASSRGGSYEQYF,TGTGCCAGCAGTCGCGGGGGGTCCTACGAGCAGTACTTC